This T cell receptor beta chain was obtained from a study of PD-L1 blockade in urothelial cancer. CDR1 SGHVS and CDR2 FNYEAQ come from the germline V gene. Trimming at V came to 2 bases and at J to 4 bases, leaving 9 bases not matched to a gene. This CDR3 comprises 17 residues. Profiled with immunoSEQ multiplex PCR; TCRdb holds only in-frame clones, not every one. This sample has some 110,000 clones, with roughly 90% found just once. As to time point: peripheral blood 6 weeks after treatment start. This sequence joins TRBV7-6 and TRBJ1-2; 11 positions match TRBD1. The TCR comes from a man in his sixties with urothelial cancer. Sequencing was performed on PBMCs, taken around atezolizumab (anti-PD-L1) treatment. The CDR3 nucleotides read TGTGCCAGCAGCTTAATCCTGGGGGGACAGGGGGGCTATGGCTACACCTTC. Translated, it gives CASSLILGGQGGYGYTF.